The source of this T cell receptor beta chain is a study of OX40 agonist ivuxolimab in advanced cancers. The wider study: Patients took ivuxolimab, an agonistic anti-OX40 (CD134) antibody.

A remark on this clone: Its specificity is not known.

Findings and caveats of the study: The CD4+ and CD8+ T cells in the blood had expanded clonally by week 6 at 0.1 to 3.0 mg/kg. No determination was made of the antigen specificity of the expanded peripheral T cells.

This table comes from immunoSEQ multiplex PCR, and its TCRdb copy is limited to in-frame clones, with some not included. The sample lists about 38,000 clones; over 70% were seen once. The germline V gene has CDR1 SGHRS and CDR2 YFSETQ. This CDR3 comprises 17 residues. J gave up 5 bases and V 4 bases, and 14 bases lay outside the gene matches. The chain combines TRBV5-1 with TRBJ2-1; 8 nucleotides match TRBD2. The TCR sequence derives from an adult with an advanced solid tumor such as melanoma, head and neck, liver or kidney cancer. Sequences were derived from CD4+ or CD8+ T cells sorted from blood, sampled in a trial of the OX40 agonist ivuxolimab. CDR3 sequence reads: CASSQLGGGSWDNEQFF. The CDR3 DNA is TGCGCCAGCAGCCAGCTAGGCGGGGGGTCTTGGGACAATGAGCAGTTCTTC.